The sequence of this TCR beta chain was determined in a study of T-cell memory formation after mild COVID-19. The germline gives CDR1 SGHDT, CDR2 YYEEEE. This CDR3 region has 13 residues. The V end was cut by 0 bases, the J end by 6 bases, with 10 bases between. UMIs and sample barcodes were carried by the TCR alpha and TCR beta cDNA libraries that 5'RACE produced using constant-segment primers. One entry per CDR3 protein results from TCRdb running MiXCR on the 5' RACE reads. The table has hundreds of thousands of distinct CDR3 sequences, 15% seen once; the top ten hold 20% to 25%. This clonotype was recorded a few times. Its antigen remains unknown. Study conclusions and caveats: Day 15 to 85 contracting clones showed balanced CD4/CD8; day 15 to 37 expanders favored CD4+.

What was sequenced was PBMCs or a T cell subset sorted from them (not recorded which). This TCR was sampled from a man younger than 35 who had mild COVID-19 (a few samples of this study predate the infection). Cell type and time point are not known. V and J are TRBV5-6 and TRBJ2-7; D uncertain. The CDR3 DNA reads TGTGCCAGCAGCTTGGGTGGGTTAGGCGAGCAGTACGTC. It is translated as CASSLGGLGEQYV.